This T cell receptor (beta chain) is from a study of blood T cells in healthy people across ages. Study summary: In model experiments, template switching was able to capture about one barcoded beta molecule for every two T cells that were present. Study-level findings and limits: A strong correlation was seen between TCR beta diversity and naive T cell percentage. Across the age range, TCR beta diversity per million T cells fell in a roughly linear way.

This clonotype has a count of ten or more. Its antigen is not identified. Samples had at least 7 million PBMCs isolated from them. The CDR3 loop spans 16 amino acids. Trimming took 1 base from V and 5 from J; bases not matched to a gene: 9. Germline CDR1 reads SGHVS; CDR2 reads FNYEAQ. Next came a second PCR, run for roughly 6 to 11 cycles, which used a sample-barcoded 5' primer along with a J-beta primer mix. TCRdb used MiXCR to reprocess the 5' RACE reads, holding one entry per CDR3 protein. The sample contains approximately 700,000 distinct CDR3 sequences, 32% of which appear only once. What was sequenced was blood. V and J are TRBV7-6 and TRBJ2-5, with 8 bases lining up with TRBD1. The sequence was obtained from a woman of 80 years or more in good health. For the CDR3, the DNA is TGTGCCAGCAGCTTAGTGCAGGGGGCGCTGGGGGAGACCCAGTACTTC. It codes for CASSLVQGALGETQYF. The full variable domain, in which reference TRBV7-6 and TRBJ2-5 provide the parts outside the CDR3, is GAGVSQSPRYKVTKRGQDVALRCDPISGHVSLYWYRQALGQGPEFLTYFNYEAQQDKSGLPNDRFSAERPEGSISTLTIQRTEQRDSAMYRCASSLVQGALGETQYFGPGTRLLVL.